Listed below are T cell receptor beta chains from one sample, sequenced in a study of OX40 agonist ivuxolimab in advanced cancers. Sequenced by immunoSEQ multiplex PCR; TCRdb stores in-frame clones only, minus some. The sample shows 77,000 or so clones, about 91% of them seen only once. The sequencing used CD4+ or CD8+ T cells sorted from blood, collected in a trial of the OX40 agonist ivuxolimab. The receptors shown here come from an adult with an advanced solid tumor such as melanoma, head and neck, liver or kidney cancer. Both conserved end residues are part of each CDR3. D genes are given only for firm matches. Expanded clones get a size class; other rows say once, few or many, or leave the size out.

V,size,J,D,DNA,CDR3
TRBV28,-,TRBJ1-5,-,TGTGCCAGCAGTTTCCTCCGGGACAGCAATCAGCCCCAGCATTTT,CASSFLRDSNQPQHF
TRBV5-1,-,TRBJ2-7,TRBD2,TGCGCCAGCAGCTATCTAGCGGGAGATAGCTACGAGCAGTACTTC,CASSYLAGDSYEQYF
TRBV11-2,-,TRBJ1-6,-,TGTGCCAGCAGCTTAAGTGCCACTATAAGTTCACCCCTCCACTTT,CASSLSATISSPLHF
TRBV13,-,TRBJ2-2,TRBD2,TGTGCCAGCAGCGAACTAGCGGGAGGGGACACCGGGGAGCTGTTTTTT,CASSELAGGDTGELFF
TRBV6-5,-,TRBJ1-5,-,TGTGCCAGCAGTTACGATGGGGCCCAGCATTTT,CASSYDGAQHF
TRBV6-6,-,TRBJ2-7,-,TGTGCCAGCAGCCCCGACACCTCATACGAGCAGTACTTC,CASSPDTSYEQYF
TRBV5-6,-,TRBJ2-3,-,TGTGCCAGCAGCTCGAGCACAGATACGCAGTATTTT,CASSSSTDTQYF
TRBV2,-,TRBJ1-6,TRBD1,TGTGCCAGCAGACCGGGACAGGGAATTAATTCACCCCTCCACTTT,CASRPGQGINSPLHF
TRBV19,few,TRBJ1-6,TRBD1,TGTGCCAGTACCTTGACAGGGGCTAGCTCACCCCTCCACTTT,CASTLTGASSPLHF
TRBV6-1,-,TRBJ2-3,-,TGTGCCAGCAAGGACAGCCTTAGCACAGATACGCAGTATTTT,CASKDSLSTDTQYF
TRBV19,-,TRBJ2-2,-,TGTGCCAGTAGTATAAGGGACGGTGGGGAGCTGTTTTTT,CASSIRDGGELFF
TRBV9,once,TRBJ1-1,TRBD1,TGTGCCAGCAGTGAAGGGACAGGGGGAAGGGCTTTCTTT,CASSEGTGGRAFF